This T cell receptor (beta chain) was identified during a study of T cells in Graves' hyperthyroidism and ophthalmopathy (dated by TCRdb to about 2019). Regarding the study in general: Peripheral blood was sampled at the time of initial diagnosis, prior to any treatment. To identify TCR V-J signatures that set the groups apart, the researchers used a discovery cohort of more than 95 patients, made up of fewer than 50 with Graves' ophthalmopathy and 55 to 65 with stable Graves' hyperthyroidism. Following sampling, methimazole starting at 30 mg daily was given to hyperthyroidism patients, and high-dose intravenous methylprednisolone was given to ophthalmopathy patients. An independent validation cohort of 18 to 20 hyperthyroidism patients and 17 patients who later progressed to ophthalmopathy tested prospective prediction of ophthalmopathy. The paper reports TCR Vbeta CDR3 sequencing of roughly 140 peripheral blood samples: some 44 ophthalmopathy, fewer than 80 hyperthyroidism and 17 progressor patients. The approximately 100 discovery patients were divided at random into training and test sets in a 7:3 ratio. Thyroid tissue and blood T-cell repertoires from six Graves' hyperthyroidism patients were also compared in the study.

Beyond this particular receptor, the publication reports: Sample size was not statistically predetermined, and blinding of investigators to group allocation was not performed. Ophthalmopathy was separated from stable hyperthyroidism by a 13 V-J signature model, with approximately 86% sensitivity and about 81% specificity obtained in cross-validation and 80%/75% obtained in testing. Most expanded thyroid clonotypes (frequency above 0.001) were also found in blood, which suggests that blood repertoires may mirror thyroid immune responses. In validation, progression to ophthalmopathy was predicted by the model with 65% to 71% sensitivity and 72.22% specificity, a median of about 6.4 months before onset.

CDR1 and CDR2, per the germline V gene (reference sequence), are SEHNR and FQNEAQ. The CDR3 has 14 amino acids, counting the end cysteine and phenylalanine. CDR3 DNA only is kept here, 42 bases in frame from base 1. The V end loses 4 bases and the J end loses 2 bases, and a stretch of 8 bases separates them. The TCR beta CDR3 regions were amplified from the RNA transcripts. For the first round of RT-PCR on the TCR CDR3, the HTBI primer set was used together with the Qiagen OneStep RT-PCR kit. The libraries were constructed in a second round of multiplex PCR and then size-selected and purified. Sequencing of the libraries was done on an Illumina HiSeq2000 using paired-end 100 bp reads. The paper's processing steps were these. Raw data were processed with SOAPnuke, discarding reads with adapters, uncalled bases, mean Phred below 15, or no exact constant-primer or identifier match. COPE v1.2.5 was used to merge high-quality paired reads, and clonotypes were defined as unique nucleotide sequences. Clonotypes were aligned to IMGT TRBV, TRBD and TRBJ reference segments using MiTCR v1.1. The analysis was restricted to V-J combinations with a frequency above 0.0001, which together covered roughly 99% of the repertoires. The TCS score was defined as the ratio of F50 (clonal expansion) to E x V (chaos), calculated using BLOSUM62-based TCRdist between CDR3 peptides within each V-J. Welch's t-statistics and random forest reduced 514 V-J features to 13, which were used in a naive Bayes classifier (R e1071). TCRdb handled the public reads itself, with Q25 trimming in fastp and clone calling in MiXCR, and kept productive beta chains. Merged by CDR3 protein, the rows form single entries marked with the most common genes and DNA. Clone size and V and J calls follow TCRdb, not the original study. Recorded for this sample are 400,000 to 600,000 distinct CDR3 sequences; about 16% of them occurred a single time. The ten most abundant clones make up about 31% of the sample.

Ophthalmopathy patients had moderately to severely active disease, Clinical Activity Score of at least 3, NOSPECS grade of at least 4, and duration under 3 months. Exclusion was applied to patients with uncontrolled infections, other autoimmune diseases, pregnancy or lactation. Diagnoses relied on clinical symptoms, serum thyroxine and TRAb, thyroid ultrasound and orbital computed tomography. PBMCs were isolated from 8 to 10 ml of fresh peripheral blood by Ficoll-Paque density gradient centrifugation. Total RNA was extracted using Trizol reagent, and RNA quality was assessed on an Agilent 2100 Bioanalyzer. As for this clonotype: Its cognate antigen has yet to be identified. Base qualities were left out, and no much larger clone turns up one base away.

The V and J segments used are TRBV7-9 and TRBJ2-2; the D gene cannot be named for sure. Material: blood. The clonotype originates from a woman in her 30s with Graves' ophthalmopathy. Here the CDR3 is given as CASSSILNTGELFF. The DNA sequence reads TGTGCCAGCAGCTCCATTTTAAACACCGGGGAGCTGTTTTTT.